This T cell receptor beta chain was profiled in a study of vaccination and CD4 T cells after COVID-19. Study results and limitations: Nearly all convalescent vaccine-specific clones, 304 of 307, recognized only SARS-CoV-2 spike. From a median of about 20 to 40, SARS-CoV-2-reactive clonotypes increased, though not significantly. The study examined relatively few convalescent patients and included no early post-infection timepoints.

Of note for this clonotype: The antigen is undetermined.

The CDR3 runs 16 residues. Germline lookup yields CDR1 DFQATT and CDR2 SNEGSKA (reference sequence). V lost 0 bases and J 3 bases, leaving 17 bases between the germline ends. MiXCR, run by TCRdb on the PCR reads, gives a single entry per CDR3 protein. This table has 20,000 to 25,000 distinct CDR3 sequences, roughly 56% appearing once. The source is a human donor who had recovered from COVID-19. Source: CD4+ T cells from blood, taken before SARS-CoV-2 vaccination. V and J are TRBV20-1 and TRBJ1-2, with no clear D. The chain's CDR3 is CSARDGGKGDDYGYTF. As DNA, the CDR3 is TGCAGTGCTAGAGATGGAGGGAAGGGAGACGACTATGGCTACACCTTC.